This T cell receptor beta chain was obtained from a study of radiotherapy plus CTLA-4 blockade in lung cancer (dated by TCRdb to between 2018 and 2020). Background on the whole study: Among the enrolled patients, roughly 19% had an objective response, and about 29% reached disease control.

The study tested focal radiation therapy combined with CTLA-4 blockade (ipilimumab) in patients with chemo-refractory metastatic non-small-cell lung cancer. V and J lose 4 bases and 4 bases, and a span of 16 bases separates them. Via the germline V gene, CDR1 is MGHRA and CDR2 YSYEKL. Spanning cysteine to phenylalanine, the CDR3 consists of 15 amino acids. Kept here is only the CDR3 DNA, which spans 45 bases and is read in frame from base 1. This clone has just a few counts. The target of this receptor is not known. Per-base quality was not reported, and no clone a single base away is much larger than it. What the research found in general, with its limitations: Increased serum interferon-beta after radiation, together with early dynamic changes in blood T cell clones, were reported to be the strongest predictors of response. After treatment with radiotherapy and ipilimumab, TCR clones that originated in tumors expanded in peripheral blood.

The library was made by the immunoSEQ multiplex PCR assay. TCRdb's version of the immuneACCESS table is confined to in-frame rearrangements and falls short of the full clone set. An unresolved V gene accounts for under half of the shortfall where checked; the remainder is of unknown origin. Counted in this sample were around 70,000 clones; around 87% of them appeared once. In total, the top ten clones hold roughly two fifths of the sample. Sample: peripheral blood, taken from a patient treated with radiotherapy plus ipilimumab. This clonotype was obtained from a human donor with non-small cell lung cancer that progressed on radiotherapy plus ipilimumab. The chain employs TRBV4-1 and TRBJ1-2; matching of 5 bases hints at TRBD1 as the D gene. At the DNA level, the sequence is TGCGCCAGCAGCCCCAAACCCCAGGGCGGCTATGGCTACACCTTC. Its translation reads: CASSPKPQGGYGYTF.